The clone carrying this T cell receptor (beta chain) was picked up many times. Data came from immunoSEQ multiplex PCR; TCRdb stores just in-frame clones and leaves some out. The table has about 520,000 clones, over 75% seen once. This entry comes from a study of shared clonotypes between healthy human individuals. This CDR3 is 15 amino acids long. The V gene's germline CDR1 is MRHNA and CDR2 SNTAGT. V lost 5 bases and J lost 2, with 13 bases in between. This chain connects TRBV6-4 to TRBJ2-1; D is undetermined. Sequencing was carried out using PBMCs. The TCR comes from a woman aged 40-49 years in good health. Some clones in this sample may be carry-over from other donors' samples. The CDR3 is CASSSRDGTYNEQFF. In DNA, the CDR3 is TGTGCCAGCAGTTCCCGAGATGGCACCTACAATGAGCAGTTCTTC.